Shown below are 9 T cell receptor beta chains from a single sample sequenced in a study of T cell repertoires in cytomegalovirus infection (dated 2019 in TCRdb). The sequencing machine was an Illumina HiSeq 1500. TCRdb reanalyzed the raw reads on its own, using fastp at Q25 for trimming and MiXCR for clone calling, and kept in-frame beta chains. Merged by CDR3 protein, the rows form single entries marked with the most common genes and DNA. The sample table records over 450,000 distinct CDR3 sequences; over 9% of these occur just once. About 10% of the sample is in the top ten clones. Sequencing input: PBMCs. The receptors originated from a human donor in good health (CMV status not recorded). Some clones in this sample may be carry-over from other donors' samples.

This clonotype was seen many times. This sequence joins TRBV23-1 and TRBJ2-3, with D perhaps TRBD1 (6 bases). TRBV23-1 is marked as an open reading frame, function uncertain. The CDR3 has 16 residues. Trimming took 4 bases from V and 4 from J, leaving 18 bases between them. In nucleotides, the CDR3 is TGCGCCAGCAGTCGAATCGGACAGAAGAGGTCAGATACGCAGTATTTT. Protein: CASSRIGQKRSDTQYF.

This clonotype was recorded at least ten times. The chain combines TRBV30 with TRBJ1-1; no clear D gene. Germline V gene lookup returns CDR1 GTSNPN and CDR2 SVGIG (reference sequence). This CDR3 is built from 15 residues. V lost 0 bases and J 0 bases, leaving 11 bases between the germline ends. DNA of the CDR3: TGTGCCTGGAGTGTACCTAGGCAAATGAACACTGAAGCTTTCTTT. This sequence encodes CAWSVPRQMNTEAFF.

This clonotype is medium-sized. J is TRBJ2-5 and V is TRBV7-2; D may be TRBD2 (5 bases). The CDR3 contains 14 residues. Germline CDR1 SGHTA, CDR2 FQGNSA. V dropped 1 base and J dropped 2 bases, with 8 bases sitting between them. In nucleotides, the CDR3 is TGTGCCAGCAGCTTAGGCTCGGGACAAGAGACCCAGTACTTC. Its translation: CASSLGSGQETQYF.

Many counts were recorded for this clonotype. The genes are TRBV9 and TRBJ2-3, with 11 positions matching TRBD2. After removal of 3 bases from V and 5 bases from J, the junction contained 2 bases not matched to a gene. The CDR3 has 14 amino acids. Germline V lookup: CDR1 SGDLS, CDR2 YYNGEE. The CDR3 is CASSGTSGGDTQYF. CDR3 sequence (DNA): TGTGCCAGCAGCGGAACTAGCGGGGGAGATACGCAGTATTTT.

Many counts were recorded for this clonotype. The CDR3 bases are TGCAGTGCTAGTACCGGGAACACTGAAGCTTTCTTT. This sequence encodes CSASTGNTEAFF. V and J are TRBV20-1 and TRBJ1-1; the D is unclear. Germline CDR1 is DFQATT and CDR2 is SNEGSKA (reference sequence). The CDR3 spans 12 residues. Trimming took off 3 bases at V and 1 base at J, with 6 bases between the two ends.

The chain links TRBV19 to TRBJ1-3, with 7 bases lining up with TRBD1. The germline V gene encodes CDR1 LNHDA and CDR2 SQIVND (reference sequence). The CDR3 spans 15 residues. With V trimmed by 5 bases and J by 3 bases, 7 bases remained unmatched. The CDR3 coding sequence is TGTGCCAGTAGTGTACCGGGACAGATTGGAAACACCATATATTTT. Translation: CASSVPGQIGNTIYF.

This clonotype was seen repeatedly, ten times or more. The V and J genes are TRBV7-8 and TRBJ2-7; 8 positions agree with TRBD1. The CDR3 sequence is 15 residues long. Germline-derived CDR1 and CDR2 are SGHVS and FQNEAQ. V lost 4 bases and J lost 0; bases outside the gene matches: 5. This CDR3 is CASSSRTGSSYEQYF. The CDR3 DNA follows: TGTGCCAGCAGCTCGAGGACAGGGAGCTCCTACGAGCAGTACTTC.

V gene TRBV4-1 combines with J gene TRBJ2-1; 8 bases fit TRBD2. V shed 5 bases, J shed 8 bases, and the junction held 11 bases outside the gene matches. The CDR3 consists of 15 residues. In germline, CDR1 is MGHRA, CDR2 YSYEKL. The CDR3 bases are TGCGCCAGCAGCGGACCGGGACTAGTCCTTGATGAGCAGTTCTTC. This gives the protein CASSGPGLVLDEQFF.

This clonotype was seen repeatedly, ten times or more. V is TRBV7-4 and J is TRBJ2-2, with 7 positions matching TRBD1. The CDR3 runs 17 residues. The ends lost 3 bases at V and 4 bases at J; junction bases unmatched: 11. Germline values: CDR1 SGHVT, CDR2 SQSDAQ. For the CDR3, the DNA is TGTGCCAGCAGCTTGACAGGGTCGGGATTGAGCACCGGGGAGCTGTTTTTT. Protein sequence: CASSLTGSGLSTGELFF.